Presented here are 5 T cell receptor beta chains from one specimen sequenced in a study of cytomegalovirus exposure and HLA in healthy donors. Amplification used 60 Vbeta primers and 13 Jbeta primers. TCRdb keeps only in-frame clones here, not all; method: immunoSEQ multiplex PCR. The sample data list approximately 120,000 clones. Source material: PBMCs. These TCRs come from a man aged 18 to 35 in good health and CMV-seronegative.

The chain is built from TRBV19 and TRBJ1-1; 8 nucleotides match TRBD1. J gave up 3 bases and V 4 bases, and 1 base lay outside the gene matches. CDR3 size: 13 residues. Germline V gene sequence: CDR1 LNHDA, CDR2 SQIVND (reference sequence). The CDR3 sequence is CASSTTGDTEAFF. CDR3 bases: TGTGCCAGTAGTACGACAGGGGACACTGAAGCTTTCTTT.

CDR3 DNA sequence: TGTGCCAGCAGCCAAAGTAGCTCCTACAATGAGCAGTTCTTC. This gives the protein CASSQSSSYNEQFF. The chain uses TRBV4-2 and TRBJ2-1; no clear D. Germline CDR1 and CDR2: LGHNA and YNFKEQ. This CDR3 has 14 residues. V dropped 2 bases and J dropped 0 bases, with 5 bases sitting between them.

The rearrangement uses TRBV5-1 and TRBJ2-1; TRBD2 aligns across 8 bases. CDR1 is SGHRS and CDR2 is YFSETQ in the germline V gene. The CDR3 runs to 17 residues. The V segment lost 5 bases and the J segment 0 bases; nucleotides outside the gene matches: 10. As DNA, the CDR3 is TGCGCCAGCAGTCACGGGATAGCGGGGAGCTCCTACAATGAGCAGTTCTTC. Translation gives CASSHGIAGSSYNEQFF.

The chain is built from TRBV7-9 and TRBJ2-5, with TRBD1 matching over 8 bases. Germline V CDR1 and CDR2: SEHNR, FQNEAQ (reference sequence). The CDR3 consists of 15 residues. V was clipped by 4 bases and J by 7 bases; unmatched bases: 11. The CDR3 protein is CASSSTGERIATQYF. In DNA form, the CDR3 reads TGTGCCAGCAGCTCGACAGGGGAAAGGATTGCGACCCAGTACTTC.

The chain uses TRBV15 and TRBJ1-4, with D tentatively TRBD1 (5 bases). Trimming pared 3 bases from V and 3 bases from J, leaving 11 bases between. Germline lookup yields CDR1 LNHNV and CDR2 YYDKDF (reference sequence). The CDR3 sequence is 15 residues long. This chain's CDR3 is CATSSDRASNEKLFF. The CDR3 DNA reads as TGTGCCACCAGCAGCGACAGAGCCTCTAATGAAAAACTGTTTTTT.